The next 5 T cell receptor beta chains were all read from a single sample in a study of shared T cell receptors in the human thymus (dated by TCRdb to the early 2020s). The library was generated by the immunoSEQ multiplex PCR assay. TCRdb re-hosts the immuneACCESS table, in-frame sequences only. Its copies lack some clones; in the studies checked, an unresolved V gene accounts for under half of them, and the cause for the rest is not known. The sample records more than 300,000 clones, 85% to 95% of which are singletons. In total, the top ten clones hold roughly 0.02% of the sample. The sequenced material came from thymocytes. These receptors all come from a human donor.

This clone was detected only a few times. The V gene is TRBV13, the J gene TRBJ2-7; D remains ambiguous. The V and J ends lost 1 base and 5 bases respectively, with 6 bases between them. Per the germline V gene, CDR1 is PRHDT and CDR2 is FYEKMQ (reference sequence). This CDR3 is built from 12 residues. The CDR3 DNA reads TGTGCCAGCAGCTTAGTTGGACACGAGCAGTACTTC. It yields the protein CASSLVGHEQYF.

This chain joins TRBV5-4 and TRBJ2-3; maybe TRBD2 (5 bases). Germline assignment: CDR1 SGHNT and CDR2 YYREEE (reference sequence). Trimming took 2 bases from V and 3 from J, leaving 16 bases between them. This CDR3 has 16 residues. CDR3 coding DNA: TGTGCCAGCAGCTTCGGCGGGCCGGAAGGGACAGATACGCAGTATTTT. Translation: CASSFGGPEGTDTQYF.

This chain joins TRBV11-2 and TRBJ2-7; D might be TRBD1 (6 bases). V lost 0 bases, J lost 2 bases, and 14 bases lay in between. In germline, CDR1 is SGHAT, CDR2 FQNNGV. CDR3 length equals 16 residues. The CDR3 sequence: CASSLDPGRGTYEQYF. CDR3 nucleotides: TGTGCCAGCAGCTTAGACCCGGGCAGGGGAACCTACGAGCAGTACTTC. Combining the CDR3 with reference TRBV11-2 and TRBJ2-7 gives the whole variable domain EAGVAQSPRYKIIEKRQSVAFWCNPISGHATLYWYQQILGQGPKLLIQFQNNGVVDDSQLPKDRFSAERLKGVDSTLKIQPAKLEDSAVYLCASSLDPGRGTYEQYFGPGTRLTVT.

The CDR3 protein is CATSTGGYSNQPQHF. As DNA, the CDR3 is TGTGCCACCAGCACCGGAGGCTATAGCAATCAGCCCCAGCATTTT. The chain recombines TRBV15 with TRBJ1-5; D gene unclear. V was shortened by 4 bases and J by 0 bases, with 10 bases between the two germline ends. In germline, CDR1 is LNHNV, CDR2 YYDKDF (reference sequence). This CDR3 has 15 amino acids.

The rearrangement joins TRBV7-2 to TRBJ2-7; D may match TRBD1 or TRBD2 (5 bases each). Trimming took 4 bases from V and 0 from J, leaving 16 bases between them. The CDR3 spans 16 residues. Germline values: CDR1 SGHTA, CDR2 FQGNSA. CDR3 amino acids: CASSSFLRDPSYEQYF. In DNA form, the CDR3 reads TGTGCCAGCAGCTCCTTCCTCAGGGACCCCTCCTACGAGCAGTACTTC. The full variable domain, in which reference TRBV7-2 and TRBJ2-7 provide the parts outside the CDR3, is GAGVSQSPSNKVTEKGKDVELRCDPISGHTALYWYRQSLGQGLEFLIYFQGNSAPDKSGLPSDRFSAERTGGSVSTLTIQRTQQEDSAVYLCASSSFLRDPSYEQYFGPGTRLTVT.